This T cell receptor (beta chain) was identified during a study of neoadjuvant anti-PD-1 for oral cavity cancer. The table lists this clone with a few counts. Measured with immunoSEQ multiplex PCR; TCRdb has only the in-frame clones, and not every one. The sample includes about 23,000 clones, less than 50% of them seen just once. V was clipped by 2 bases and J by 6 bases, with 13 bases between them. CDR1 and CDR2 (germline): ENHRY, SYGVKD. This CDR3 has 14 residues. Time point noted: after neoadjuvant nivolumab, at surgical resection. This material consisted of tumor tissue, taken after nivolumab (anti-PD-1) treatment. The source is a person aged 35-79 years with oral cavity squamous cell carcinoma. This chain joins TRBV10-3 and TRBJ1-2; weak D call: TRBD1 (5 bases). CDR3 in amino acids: CAISEVTGGDGYTF. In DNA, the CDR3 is TGTGCCATCAGTGAGGTGACGGGGGGGGATGGCTACACCTTC.